The source of this T cell receptor (beta chain) is a study of shared clonotypes between healthy human individuals. General study points: Relative to clonotypes present in all four donors, those not shared had lower generation probabilities. Sharing of clonotypes among donors was expected to vary with sequencing depth. In general, naive subsets displayed greater estimated richness than memory subsets did.

Details on this clone: Its antigen remains unidentified.

The CDR3 runs 15 residues. Trimming removed 4 bases from V and 4 bases from J; junction bases left unmatched: 9. The germline CDR1 and CDR2 sequences are SGHDT and YYEEEE. Template for every sorted-subset replicate PCR totaled approximately 0.2 ug DNA, 25,000 to 35,000 T cell genomes. TCRdb's copy holds only in-frame clones and misses some; the assay was immunoSEQ multiplex PCR. Found here are about 2 million clones, 85% to 95% of them singletons; the top ten hold approximately 0.13%. Sequencing input: naive CD4+ T cells sorted from blood. Subset noted: CD45RA+ positively selected. The source of this sequence is a man aged 18 to 29 in good health. This chain links TRBV5-6 with TRBJ2-5; 8 positions agree with TRBD1. The CDR3 nucleotides are TGTGCCAGCAGCCTGCGTACAGGGGGAAGAGAGACCCAGTACTTC. Protein: CASSLRTGGRETQYF.